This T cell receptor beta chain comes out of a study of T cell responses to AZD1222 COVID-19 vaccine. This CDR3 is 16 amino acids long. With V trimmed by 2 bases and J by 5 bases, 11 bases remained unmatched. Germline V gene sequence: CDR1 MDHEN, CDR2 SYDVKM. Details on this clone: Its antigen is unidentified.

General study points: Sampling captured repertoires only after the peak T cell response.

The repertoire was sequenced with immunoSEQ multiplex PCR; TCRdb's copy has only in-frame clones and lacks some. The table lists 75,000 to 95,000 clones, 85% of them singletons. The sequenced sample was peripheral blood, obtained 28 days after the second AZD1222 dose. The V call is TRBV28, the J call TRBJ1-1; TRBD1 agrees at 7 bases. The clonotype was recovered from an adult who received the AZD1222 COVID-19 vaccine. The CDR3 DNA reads TGTGCCAGCAGTTTAACGAGGGGGCATCTGGGGACTGAAGCTTTCTTT. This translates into CASSLTRGHLGTEAFF.